This T cell receptor (beta chain) was sequenced for a study of cytomegalovirus exposure and HLA in healthy donors. The CDR3 is made up of 14 amino acids. CDR1 and CDR2 (germline): SGHDT, YYEEEE. The V end was cut by 3 bases, the J end by 0 bases, with 8 bases between. In the PCR, 60 Vbeta and 13 Jbeta primers were used. Clones were read by immunoSEQ multiplex PCR, and TCRdb kept only the in-frame ones, dropping some. The table has more than 95,000 clones, under 85% seen once. Material: PBMCs. This TCR derives from a young man in good health and CMV-seronegative. This chain links TRBV5-6 with TRBJ2-3, with D hard to call. The CDR3, as DNA: TGTGCCAGCAGCTACGGTGCTAGCACAGATACGCAGTATTTT. Residues: CASSYGASTDTQYF.